Each of the 11 T cell receptor beta chains below was sequenced from the same sample in a study of memory CD4+ T cells and cytomegalovirus serostatus. Single viable CD3+CD4+CD8-CD45RO+ cells were sorted as the memory CD4+ T cells. Repertoires were generated with immunoSEQ multiplex PCR, while TCRdb's copy carries only in-frame clones and drops some. The table has 54,000 or so clones, roughly 77% seen once; the top ten hold about 0.95%. The sample was memory CD4+ T cells from blood. These receptors were taken from an adult in good health and CMV-seronegative.

The chain combines TRBV28 with TRBJ1-5, with no clear D. In germline, CDR1 is MDHEN, CDR2 SYDVKM. The V and J ends lost 7 bases and 1 base respectively, with 8 bases between them. CDR3 length: 13 residues. As DNA, the CDR3 is TGTGCCAGCATATCCACGAGCAATCAGCCCCAGCATTTT. Translation: CASISTSNQPQHF.

The genes are TRBV10-3 and TRBJ2-7; D assignment may be TRBD1 or TRBD2 (6 bases each). Trimming took off 4 bases at V and 2 bases at J, with 15 bases between the two ends. This CDR3 spans 15 amino acids. Germline assignment: CDR1 ENHRY and CDR2 SYGVKD. The CDR3 region has the DNA TGTGCCATCAGTGCCTCGACTAGGGGGGCCTACGAGCAGTACTTC. It specifies CAISASTRGAYEQYF.

The chain combines TRBV5-1 with TRBJ1-4; TRBD1 might be the D (5 bases). The CDR3 is 14 residues long. CDR1 is SGHRS and CDR2 is YFSETQ in the germline V gene. The V and J ends lost 4 bases and 0 bases respectively, with 7 bases between them. This CDR3 is CASSLGATNEKLFF. In DNA form, the CDR3 reads TGCGCCAGCAGCCTGGGGGCAACTAATGAAAAACTGTTTTTT.

This clone was recorded once. This sequence joins TRBV5-4 and TRBJ1-1; D is unresolved. CDR3 length: 12 residues. V was shortened by 4 bases and J by 1 base, with 5 bases between the two germline ends. The germline gives CDR1 SGHNT, CDR2 YYREEE (reference sequence). The CDR3 DNA reads TGTGCCAGCAGCCAAGGGAACACTGAAGCTTTCTTT. It specifies CASSQGNTEAFF.

This chain connects TRBV6-6 to TRBJ2-1; 7 bases are shared with TRBD1. With V trimmed by 8 bases and J by 8 bases, 12 bases remained unmatched. Germline V gene sequence: CDR1 MNHNY, CDR2 SVGAGI (reference sequence). The CDR3 totals 14 residues. The CDR3 region is CASERGREIDEQFF. CDR3 DNA: TGTGCCAGCGAGAGGGGGCGCGAAATTGATGAGCAGTTCTTC.

This chain connects TRBV2 to TRBJ1-2; 9 nucleotides line up with TRBD1. CDR1 SNHLY and CDR2 FYNNEI come from the germline V gene. V shed 5 bases, J shed 2 bases, and the junction held 3 bases outside the gene matches. The CDR3 is 14 amino acids. The CDR3 region is CASSLDRGNYGYTF. CDR3 DNA: TGTGCCAGCAGTTTGGACAGGGGCAACTATGGCTACACCTTC.

This sequence joins TRBV19 and TRBJ1-2; 9 bases map to TRBD1. The CDR3 sequence is 15 residues long. Germline-derived CDR1 and CDR2 are LNHDA and SQIVND (reference sequence). J lost 6 bases, V lost 4 bases, and 9 bases had no gene match. In nucleotides, the CDR3 is TGTGCCAGTAGTACCCCACAGGGGGCTTTCGATGGCTACACCTTC. Amino acid sequence: CASSTPQGAFDGYTF.

The chain uses TRBV25-1 and TRBJ2-3, with 11 nucleotides matching TRBD2. The CDR3 sequence is 14 residues long. The V and J ends lost 8 bases and 4 bases, in that order; junction bases with no gene match: 5. Germline assignment: CDR1 MGHDK and CDR2 SYGVNS. DNA for the CDR3: TGTGCCAGCCAACTAGCGGGAGTTCCAGATACGCAGTATTTT. It specifies CASQLAGVPDTQYF.

This chain uses TRBV5-1 with TRBJ2-1; D may be TRBD2 (5 bases). V was cut by 2 bases and J by 5 bases, with 8 bases left in between. The CDR3 extends over 13 amino acids. Germline-derived CDR1 and CDR2 are SGHRS and YFSETQ. The chain's CDR3 is CASSFEGHNEQFF. DNA for the CDR3: TGCGCCAGCAGCTTTGAGGGTCACAATGAGCAGTTCTTC.

CDR3 sequence: CASSLVPTGEKLFF. The CDR3 DNA follows: TGTGCCAGCAGTCTAGTCCCGACGGGTGAAAAACTGTTTTTT. V and J are TRBV27 and TRBJ1-4; D call uncertain. Deletions cut 5 bases from V and 7 bases from J, with 14 bases between. Looked up from germline, CDR1 is MNHEY and CDR2 is SMNVEV (reference sequence). The CDR3 runs 14 residues.

The chain carries TRBV29-1 and TRBJ1-1; maybe TRBD1 (5 bases). V lost 4 bases and J 4 bases, leaving 22 bases between the germline ends. The CDR3 length is 16 residues. Germline V gives CDR1 SQVTM, CDR2 ANQGSEA. The CDR3 sequence: CSVVREGRVGGTEAFF. The CDR3 nucleotides read TGCAGCGTTGTCCGGGAGGGCCGGGTGGGGGGCACTGAAGCTTTCTTT.